This T cell receptor beta chain derives from a study of blood T cells in healthy people across ages. Study-level background: Template switching picked up about one barcoded beta molecule for each two T cells.

The V segment lost 6 bases and the J segment 1 base; nucleotides outside the gene matches: 9. This CDR3 has 16 amino acids. Looked up from germline, CDR1 is MNHEY and CDR2 is SVGAGI. PBMCs, at least 7 million per sample, were isolated. In this sample, this clonotype turned up a few times. PCR was performed a second time for about 7 to 11 cycles using a sample-barcoded 5' primer and a J-beta primer mix. Each cDNA molecule was tagged by a template-switch adaptor that had 12 random nucleotides. Each CDR3 protein gets one entry after TCRdb re-called the 5' RACE reads with MiXCR. The repertoire holds more than 650,000 distinct CDR3 sequences, with 22% as singletons.

The sequence derives from a man in his 70s in good health. V is TRBV6-5 and J is TRBJ2-1; 7 bases map to TRBD1. The sample was blood. The CDR3 spells CASSNTGTVSYNEQFF. The CDR3 region has the DNA TGTGCCAGCAGCAATACCGGGACAGTATCCTACAATGAGCAGTTCTTC.